This TCR beta chain emerged from a study of molecular identifiers for immune sequencing clone quantification (dated by TCRdb to 2016 to 2019). Context from the whole study: For a replicate experiment, RNA from around 20,000 or 100,000 naive CD8 T cells was divided into five aliquots, and four of the five aliquots were sequenced. This methods study benchmarked molecular-identifier clustering-based TCR repertoire sequencing (MIDCIRS) and TCR RNA copy counting, using CD8 T cells to do so.

The research as a whole found: Roughly 3 recovered TCR RNA copies per cell were obtained by modeling, versus about ten by digital PCR, implying a capture efficiency of approximately 30%. Even against a background of some 1 million naive CD8 T cells, spiked-in Jurkat TCR RNA amounting to a single cell's worth was reported to be detectable. Highly expanded clone sizes could be underestimated because identical TCR molecules may share a barcode. When barcode sub-clustering was left out, chimeric consensus sequences inflated TCR diversity, with chimeras reaching as high as 47%. Spiked-in Jurkat TCR RNA (around nine copies' worth), which is not part of the donor repertoire, was contained in the naive libraries. Clones above 20 RNA copies held over 99% of molecules in CMV-specific effector cells but under 1% in naive cells.

On this clonotype itself: Its recognized antigen is unknown. No much larger clonotype is one base removed from it; base qualities were not supplied.

Naive CD8 T cell libraries were made from around 20,000 to 1,000,000 sorted cells using 10%, 30% or 50% of purified RNA. Naive CD8 T cells were FACS-sorted as CD8+CD4-CCR7+CD45RA+ on a BD FACSAria II into RLT Plus buffer. To test detection sensitivity, Jurkat RNA equal to about nine TCR copies was added to samples of about 20,000-1,000,000 naive CD8 T cells. Enrichment of CD8 T cells was done with RosetteSep CD8+ T Cell Enrichment Cocktail plus Ficoll-Paque, and ACK red cell lysis came afterward. The CDR3 spans 14 residues, from the cysteine through the phenylalanine. CDR3 DNA only is kept here, 42 bases in frame from base 1. Per the germline V gene (reference sequence), GTSNPN is the CDR1 and SVGIG is the CDR2. V lost 2 bases and J lost 0 bases; the stretch between them is 10 bases long. The library was obtained by PCR. The sequencer listed for this sample is Illumina HiSeq 4000. Bulk TCR libraries were prepared as previously described, using TCR primers listed in Table S5. The Qiagen AllPrep DNA/RNA kit was used to purify total RNA. Before analysis, reads from multiple sequencing runs of the same library were pooled. Regarding the original processing steps: Reads were retained only if their TCR constant sequence matched exactly, and those retained reads were trimmed to 150 nt and grouped according to their 12-nt molecular barcodes. Reads within each barcode group were sub-clustered using a 15% Levenshtein threshold, and quality-weighted consensus sequences were constructed for each RNA molecule. Non-functional sequences were discarded, and so were lower-count sequences lying one edit away from another sequence. Barcode sub-clusters with fewer than 20% of the maximum read count were removed, based on fitting two negative binomial distributions. In-frame beta chains were kept once TCRdb had trimmed the public reads at Q25 with fastp and called clones with MiXCR. Each entry is one CDR3 protein sequence, shown with its most common DNA and genes. TCRdb, not the original authors, processed these V and J calls. This sample comprises more than 450,000 distinct CDR3 sequences, about a fifth of them detected only once. Roughly 0.81% of the sample lies in the top ten.

Input material: naive CD8+ T cells from blood, with Jurkat cell RNA spiked in. The cell subset or site label, read with the paper, signifies: FACS-sorted CD8+CD4-CCR7+CD45RA+ naive T cells. The TCR was taken from a human donor in good health. Some libraries in this study had Jurkat cell RNA spiked in. The rearrangement combines TRBV30 with TRBJ1-2; the D gene assignment is ambiguous. The nucleotide sequence reads TGTGCCTGGAGTTCAGCAGACTCTAACTATGGCTACACCTTC. Translated, it reads CAWSSADSNYGYTF.